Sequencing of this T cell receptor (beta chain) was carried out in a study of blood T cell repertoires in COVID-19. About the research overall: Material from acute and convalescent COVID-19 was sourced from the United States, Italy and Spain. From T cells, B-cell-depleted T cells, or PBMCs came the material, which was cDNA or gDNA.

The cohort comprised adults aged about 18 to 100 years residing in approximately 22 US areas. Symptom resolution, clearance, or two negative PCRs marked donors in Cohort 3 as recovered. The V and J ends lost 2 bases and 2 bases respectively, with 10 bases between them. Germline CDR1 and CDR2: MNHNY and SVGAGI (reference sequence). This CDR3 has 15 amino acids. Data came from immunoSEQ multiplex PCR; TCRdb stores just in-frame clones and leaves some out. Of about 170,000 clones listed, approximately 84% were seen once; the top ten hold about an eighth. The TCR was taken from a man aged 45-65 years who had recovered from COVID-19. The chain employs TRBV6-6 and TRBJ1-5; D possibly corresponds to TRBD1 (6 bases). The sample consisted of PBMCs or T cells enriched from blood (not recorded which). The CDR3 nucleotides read TGTGCCAGCAGTTACCAGGGGAACGGCAATCAGCCCCAGCATTTT. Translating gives CASSYQGNGNQPQHF.